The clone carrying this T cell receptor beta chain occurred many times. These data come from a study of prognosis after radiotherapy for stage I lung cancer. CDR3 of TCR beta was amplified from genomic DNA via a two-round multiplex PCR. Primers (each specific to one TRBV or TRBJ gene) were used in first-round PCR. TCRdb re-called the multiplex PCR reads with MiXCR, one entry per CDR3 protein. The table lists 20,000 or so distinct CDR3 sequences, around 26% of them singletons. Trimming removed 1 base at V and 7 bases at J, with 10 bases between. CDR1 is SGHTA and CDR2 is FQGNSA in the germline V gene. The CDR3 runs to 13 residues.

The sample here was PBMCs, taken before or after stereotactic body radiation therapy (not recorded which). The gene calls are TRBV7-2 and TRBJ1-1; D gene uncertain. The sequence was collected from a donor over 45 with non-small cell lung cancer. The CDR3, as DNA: TGTGCCAGCAGCTTAGGAGCAGGAGTTGAAGCTTTCTTT. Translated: CASSLGAGVEAFF.